This T cell receptor (beta chain) was sequenced in a study of T cells in Graves' hyperthyroidism and ophthalmopathy. RNA transcripts provided the source from which TCR beta CDR3 regions were amplified. TCR CDR3 underwent first-round RT-PCR with the HTBI primer set. TCRdb itself ran the multiplex PCR reads through MiXCR, one entry per CDR3 protein. The sample holds over 500,000 distinct CDR3 sequences, 12% to 15% seen once. This clonotype was seen many times. Germline V CDR1 and CDR2: SGHAT, FQNNGV. V lost 5 bases and J lost 5; bases outside the gene matches: 10. The CDR3 consists of 15 residues. This sequence joins TRBV11-2 and TRBJ2-5; 8 nucleotides line up with TRBD1. Sequencing was performed on blood. The sequence was collected from a woman in her 40s with Graves' hyperthyroidism. Here the CDR3 reads CASSLSTGVSETQYF. CDR3 in DNA: TGTGCCAGCAGCCTATCGACAGGGGTATCGGAGACCCAGTACTTC.